The present entry profiles one T cell receptor (beta chain) with its context. TCRdb's table, derived via immunoSEQ multiplex PCR, lists solely in-frame clones and lacks some. Of around 100,000 clones in the sample, 95% to 97% were seen once. This CDR3 is built from 17 residues. J gave up 6 bases and V 6 bases, and 17 bases lay outside the gene matches. Per germline, CDR1 LNHNV and CDR2 YYDKDF (reference sequence). On cycle 4 day 1 and cycle 7 day 1, as well as at baseline, blood was sampled. These data belong to a study of OX40 agonist ivuxolimab in advanced cancers. Study as a whole: The mean age was roughly 60 years, ranging from about 20 to 90, with under 90% of participants male.

V and J are TRBV15 and TRBJ2-3; TRBD2 aligns across 8 bases. The sequencing here drew on CD4+ or CD8+ T cells sorted from blood, taken in a trial of the OX40 agonist ivuxolimab. The receptor comes from an adult with an advanced solid tumor such as melanoma, head and neck, liver or kidney cancer. In DNA form, the CDR3 reads TGTGCCACCAGATGGGGGGGTATTAGCGGGGAAAGGGATACGCAGTATTTT. This encodes CATRWGGISGERDTQYF.